Reported below is one T cell receptor (beta chain). The record originates from a study of CD8 T cells in Susac syndrome. CD8+ and CD4+ blood T cells underwent TCR beta sequencing. Negative isolation yielded CD4+ and CD8+ T cells, and FACS enriched TEMRA cells. An amount of RNA that ranged from roughly 0.5 to 1 ug was reverse transcribed with random hexamers. It was immunoSEQ multiplex PCR that amplified TCR beta CDR3 across 54 Vbeta and 13 Jbeta. TCRdb called the immunoSEQ multiplex PCR reads again in MiXCR, with one record for every CDR3 protein. The sample consists of roughly 150,000 distinct CDR3 sequences, nearly 97% of them appearing once. The sequencing input was CD4+ T cells from PBMCs. The receptor was derived from a human donor with Susac syndrome.

The CDR3 region has the DNA TGCGCCAGCAGCTTGAATGCCCGGGCGGACATTCAGTACTTC. Residues: CASSLNARADIQYF. The chain is built from TRBV5-1 and TRBJ2-4; D is uncertain. In germline, CDR1 is SGHRS, CDR2 YFSETQ. The CDR3 has 14 amino acids. The V and J ends lost 1 base and 8 bases respectively, with 13 bases between them.